Listed below are T cell receptor beta chains from one sample, sequenced in a study of blood T cell repertoires in COVID-19. Using immunoSEQ multiplex PCR, the repertoire was profiled, and TCRdb retains in-frame clones only, with some absent. Among about 260,000 clones, 88% were seen once, and the ten largest hold about 4.1%. The sequencing sample was made of peripheral blood. All receptors derive from a man aged 60 to 69 who had recovered from COVID-19. Both conserved end residues are part of each CDR3.

j_call v_call cdr3_aa
TRBJ1-5 TRBV19 CASSNPQGAGGQPQHF
TRBJ1-2 TRBV11-2 CASSLAGLPGYGYTF
TRBJ2-2 TRBV27 CASSLLAGNTGELFF
TRBJ2-3 TRBV6-1 CASSDDPSEISTDTQYF
TRBJ1-1 TRBV27 CASSLSMANTEAFF
TRBJ1-2 TRBV29-1 CSVGTDFYGYTF
TRBJ2-7 TRBV6-5 CASRAGSAYEQYF
TRBJ2-5 TRBV18 CASSPRGLAGGQETQYF
TRBJ1-5 TRBV19 CASSWAAYSNQPQHF
TRBJ2-7 TRBV6-5 CASTEGGTARYEQYF
TRBJ1-2 TRBV6-2/TRBV6-3 CASSYSYRLIYGYTF
TRBJ1-1 TRBV18 CASSPGTANMNTEAFF
TRBJ1-1 TRBV6-5 CASSPGGLAEAFF
TRBJ2-7 TRBV24-1 CATAARTPYEQYF
TRBJ2-1 TRBV2 CASSGIDNYNEQFF
TRBJ2-6 TRBV4-2 CASSVRDRSDVLTF
TRBJ1-1 TRBV9 CASSVGSETGAFF
TRBJ1-1 TRBV6-5 CASRLYGQGAYEAFF
TRBJ2-7 TRBV9 CASSQSAGGPEEQYF
TRBJ1-1 TRBV11-2 CASSLVDRGLTEAFF
TRBJ2-1 TRBV7-9 CASSHPRGLASNEQFF
TRBJ2-5 TRBV19 CASRLASGVETQYF
TRBJ1-2 TRBV14 CASSQGGAYGYTF
TRBJ1-3 TRBV7-2 CASSLVGTGGKWGNTIYF
TRBJ2-3 TRBV29-1 CSVFPIAFSADTQYF
TRBJ1-5 TRBV3-1/TRBV3-2 CASSQDYSNQPQHF
TRBJ1-5 TRBV4-2 CASSQALFNQPQHF
TRBJ2-1 TRBV5-1 CASSFKTGHEQFF
TRBJ2-7 TRBV9 CASSVGLAGPSYEQYF
TRBJ2-1 TRBV6-4 CASSDSETSGGYNEQFF
TRBJ2-3 TRBV10-1 CASSADRSTQYF
TRBJ1-2 TRBV7-6 CASSPGQGYGYTF
TRBJ2-2 TRBV19 CASSILGGGELFF
TRBJ1-1 TRBV12-3/TRBV12-4 CASIRTANTEAFF
TRBJ2-5 TRBV19 CASTQGRGTQYF
TRBJ2-2 TRBV4-1 CASSQVEYQLADGELFF
TRBJ2-7 TRBV27 CASSWGQGVSYEQYF
TRBJ2-3 TRBV14 CASSLSSWAFPSDTQYF
TRBJ2-1 TRBV5-4 CASSREAGMVNEQFF
TRBJ2-7 TRBV10-3 CAISESQPVGVDEQYF